This T cell receptor beta chain was profiled in a study of blood T cell repertoires in COVID-19. On the study more broadly: Researchers got acute and convalescent COVID-19 samples from the United States, Italy and Spain. Nucleic acid was either cDNA or gDNA, and it came from T cells, B-cell-depleted T cells, or PBMCs.

In the authors' methods: From reference gene primer amplification, estimates of nucleated cell counts were derived. The table came from immunoSEQ multiplex PCR; TCRdb's copy has only in-frame clones and leaves some out. Clonal size and the V and J genes are those of that table, whereas D and trimming came from the DNA. Found here are 190,000 or so clones, around 87% of them singletons; the top ten hold approximately 6%. The CDR3 is 16 amino acids. CDR1 is SGHNT and CDR2 is YYREEE in the germline V gene (reference sequence). V shed 1 base, J shed 2 bases, and the junction held 6 bases outside the gene matches.

Sequenced sample: peripheral blood. This sequence joins TRBV5-4 and TRBJ1-2, with TRBD1 matching 9 bases. This receptor was obtained from a man aged 55 to 70 who had recovered from COVID-19. The CDR3 is CASSLPGTGTNYGYTF. DNA for the CDR3: TGTGCCAGCAGCTTGCCCGGGACAGGGACCAACTATGGCTACACCTTC.